What follows describes a single T cell receptor (beta chain). The antigen remains unidentified. TCRdb keeps only in-frame clones here, not all; method: immunoSEQ multiplex PCR. The sample has about 130,000 clones; 92% are singletons. The entry originates in a study of T cell responses to AZD1222 COVID-19 vaccine. Study results and limitations: With dominance at 160-218 and 743-854, vaccine-associated CD4 TCRs spanned spike. Unmutated variant regions reportedly attract nearly half of all spike-specific TCRs.

The CDR3 sequence is 13 residues long. Germline lookup yields CDR1 GTSNPN and CDR2 SVGIG (reference sequence). V lost 3 bases, J lost 7 bases, and 12 bases lay in between. The chain links TRBV30 to TRBJ1-4; D is ambiguous. Sequencing used peripheral blood, obtained 28 days after the second AZD1222 dose. The receptor was isolated from an adult who received the AZD1222 COVID-19 vaccine. CDR3 region: CAWSHNIGEKLFF. The CDR3 DNA follows: TGTGCCTGGAGCCACAATATAGGTGAAAAACTGTTTTTT.